The clone carrying this T cell receptor beta chain has ten or more counts. The sample belongs to a study of T-cell reconstitution after alpha-beta-depleted transplantation in children. Germline CDR1 and CDR2: DFQATT and SNEGSKA (reference sequence). V lost 6 bases and J lost 4, with 10 bases in between. CDR3 length equals 11 residues. Construction of the TCRbeta library involved unique molecular identifiers. TCRdb used MiXCR to reprocess the PCR reads, holding one entry per CDR3 protein. The sample shows 170,000 or so distinct CDR3 sequences, approximately 7% of them seen only once. This clonotype originated in a human donor who donated a stem cell graft to a child with Wiskott-Aldrich syndrome. The chain has TRBV20-1 and TRBJ2-7; D unresolved. Material: PBMCs from the stem cell graft donor, obtained from the stem cell graft. In DNA form, the CDR3 reads TGCAGTGCGACGTACGGGTACGAGCAGTACTTC. The encoded protein is CSATYGYEQYF.